Shown below are 8 T cell receptor beta chains from a single sample sequenced in a study of control samples from healthy donors and cancer patients. Profiled with immunoSEQ multiplex PCR; TCRdb holds only in-frame clones, not every one. Found here are 150,000 or so clones, approximately 92% of them singletons; the top ten hold around 5.1%. Source material: blood. The receptors derive from a man younger than 35 in good health.

This chain links TRBV2 with TRBJ1-6; D call uncertain. CDR1 is SNHLY, CDR2 FYNNEI, per germline. V was trimmed by 7 bases and J by 1 base, leaving 5 bases between them. The CDR3 is made up of 13 amino acids. In DNA, the CDR3 is TGTGCCAGCACCTCTTCCTATAATTCACCCCTCCACTTT. This sequence encodes CASTSSYNSPLHF.

The V gene is TRBV7-9, the J gene TRBJ2-1, with a possible D match to TRBD1 (5 bases). V was trimmed by 5 bases and J by 5 bases, leaving 19 bases between them. CDR3 size: 16 residues. Germline assignment: CDR1 SEHNR and CDR2 FQNEAQ (reference sequence). This CDR3 is CASSRIMFSGNNEQFF. In DNA, the CDR3 is TGTGCCAGCAGCCGTATTATGTTCTCAGGGAACAATGAGCAGTTCTTC.

The chain uses TRBV5-4 and TRBJ2-7; D not certain. CDR3 length equals 10 residues. Germline V gene data show CDR1 as SGHNT and CDR2 as YYREEE (reference sequence). The V end lost 1 base, the J end lost 6 bases, and 2 bases lay between the germline ends. In DNA form, the CDR3 reads TGTGCCAGCAGCTTGACCGAGCAGTACTTC. Its protein is CASSLTEQYF.

The chain has TRBV5-6 and TRBJ1-6; TRBD1 matches at 8 bases. From germline, CDR1 is SGHDT and CDR2 YYEEEE. The CDR3 is 17 residues long. V was pared by 0 bases and J by 7 bases, with 9 bases of the junction left unmatched. The CDR3 region has the DNA TGTGCCAGCAGCTTGGCCCCCGGGACAGGTGGGAATTCACCCCTCCACTTT. It translates to CASSLAPGTGGNSPLHF.

CDR3 protein: CAARGGAQETQYF. The CDR3 DNA reads TGTGCCGCCCGCGGGGGGGCTCAAGAGACCCAGTACTTC. This rearrangement joins TRBV7-9 to TRBJ2-5; 9 bases fit TRBD2. V lost 11 bases, J lost 2 bases, and 6 bases stayed unmatched. The CDR3 runs to 13 residues. Germline CDR1 and CDR2: SEHNR and FQNEAQ (reference sequence).

CDR3 loop: CASSWGTGINQPQHF. CDR3 DNA sequence: TGTGCCAGCAGCTGGGGGACAGGAATAAATCAGCCCCAGCATTTT. V is TRBV7-9 and J is TRBJ1-5; the match to TRBD1 covers 8 bases. Germline V CDR1 and CDR2: SEHNR, FQNEAQ (reference sequence). Trimming at V came to 4 bases and at J to 4 bases, leaving 6 bases not matched to a gene. CDR3 length equals 15 residues.

The chain uses TRBV30 and TRBJ1-4; 9 bases align to TRBD1. The CDR3 runs to 14 residues. Germline values: CDR1 GTSNPN, CDR2 SVGIG (reference sequence). V was clipped by 2 bases and J by 6 bases; unmatched bases: 4. The CDR3 sequence: CAWSTRTGDEKLFF. CDR3 in DNA: TGTGCCTGGAGTACCCGGACAGGGGATGAAAAACTGTTTTTT.

V is TRBV30 and J is TRBJ1-1, with unresolved D. Germline V gives CDR1 GTSNPN, CDR2 SVGIG (reference sequence). Trimming removed 4 bases from V and 8 bases from J, with 11 bases in between. The CDR3 totals 11 residues. For the CDR3, the DNA is TGTGCCTGGATGGAGAGGAGCGAAGCTTTCTTT. It codes for CAWMERSEAFF.